This paragraph covers one T cell receptor (beta chain) sequence. The source of the sample is a study of blood T cells in healthy people across ages. Combining a sample-barcoded 5' primer with a J-beta primer mix, a second PCR ran for about 7 to 12 cycles. MiXCR, run by TCRdb on the 5' RACE reads, gives a single entry per CDR3 protein. Of fewer than 600,000 distinct CDR3 sequences in the sample, about 26% were seen once. Separately, the same data were catalogued under a study of T cells of mothers and their children.

The sequence came from a boy between 2 and 10 years old in good health. The specimen was blood.

As DNA, the CDR3 is TGTGCCAGCAACTTCCGACTAGCGGACACCTACGAGCAGTACTTC. Protein: CASNFRLADTYEQYF. The gene calls are TRBV6-2 or TRBV6-3 and TRBJ2-7; 9 positions agree with TRBD2. This CDR3 has 15 amino acids. V dropped 7 bases and J dropped 2; count of bases not matched to a gene: 9. Germline V gene data show CDR1 as MNHEY and CDR2 as SVGEGT.